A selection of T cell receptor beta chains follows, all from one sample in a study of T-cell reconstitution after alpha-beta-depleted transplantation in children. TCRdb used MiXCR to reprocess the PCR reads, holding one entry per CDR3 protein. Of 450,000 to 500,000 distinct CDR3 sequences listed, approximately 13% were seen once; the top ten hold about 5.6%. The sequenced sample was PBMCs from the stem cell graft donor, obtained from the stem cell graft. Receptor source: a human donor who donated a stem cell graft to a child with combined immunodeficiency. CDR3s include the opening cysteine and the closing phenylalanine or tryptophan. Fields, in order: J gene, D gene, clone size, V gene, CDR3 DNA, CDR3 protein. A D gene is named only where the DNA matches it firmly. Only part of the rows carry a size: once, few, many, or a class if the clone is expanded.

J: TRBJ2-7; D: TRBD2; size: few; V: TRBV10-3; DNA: TGTGCCATCAGAGCCTTATTGGGCGAGCGGGGCTACGAGCAGTACTTC; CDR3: CAIRALLGERGYEQYF
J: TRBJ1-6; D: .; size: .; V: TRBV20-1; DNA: TGCAGTGCTAGAGGTGAACCGGGGAGCTCCTATAATTCACCCCTCCACTTT; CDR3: CSARGEPGSSYNSPLHF
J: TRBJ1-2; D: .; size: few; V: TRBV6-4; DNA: TGTGCCACCCGAGGACCCCAAGTCGGCTACACCTTC; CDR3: CATRGPQVGYTF
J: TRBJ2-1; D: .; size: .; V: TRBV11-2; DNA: TGTGCCAGCAGCCCCAGTTCGGGGACACACTACAATGAGCAGTTCTTC; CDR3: CASSPSSGTHYNEQFF
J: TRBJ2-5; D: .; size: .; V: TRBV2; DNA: TGTGCCAGCATTCCCACGGAACAAGAGACCCAGTACTTC; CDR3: CASIPTEQETQYF
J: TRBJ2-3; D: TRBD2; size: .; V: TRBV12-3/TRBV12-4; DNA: TGTGCCAGCAACCGGCGGGGGGACCGGGATGTAGCAGATACGCAGTATTTT; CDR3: CASNRRGDRDVADTQYF
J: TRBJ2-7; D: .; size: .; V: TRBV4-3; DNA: TGCGCCAGCAGCCAAGTCCGGCAGGCGGTCGTGGAGCAGTACTTC; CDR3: CASSQVRQAVVEQYF
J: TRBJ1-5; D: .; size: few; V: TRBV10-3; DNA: TGTGCCATCAGTGACAGGGGCGGGCAGCCCCAGCATTTT; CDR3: CAISDRGGQPQHF
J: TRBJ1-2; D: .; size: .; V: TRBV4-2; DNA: TGTGCCAGCAGCCAAGTTAATGCAAGGGGTCCATACTATGGCTACACCTTC; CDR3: CASSQVNARGPYYGYTF
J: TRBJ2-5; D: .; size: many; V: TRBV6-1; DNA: TGTGCCAGCAAGACGGACCAGGGCGGGGACACCCTCGGGACCCAGTACTTC; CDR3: CASKTDQGGDTLGTQYF
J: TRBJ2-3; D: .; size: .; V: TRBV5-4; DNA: TGTGCCAGCAGCTTGATGAGAGTGAGGGGACCAGATACGCAGTATTTT; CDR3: CASSLMRVRGPDTQYF
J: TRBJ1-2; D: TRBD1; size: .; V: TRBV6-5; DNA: TGTGCCAGCAGTTTCGAAAGACAGGGTGACTATGGCTACACCTTC; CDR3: CASSFERQGDYGYTF
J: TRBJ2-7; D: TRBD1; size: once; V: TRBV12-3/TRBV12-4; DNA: TGTGCCAGCAGTTTATCGGACAGGGGGCGCGAGCAGTACTTC; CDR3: CASSLSDRGREQYF